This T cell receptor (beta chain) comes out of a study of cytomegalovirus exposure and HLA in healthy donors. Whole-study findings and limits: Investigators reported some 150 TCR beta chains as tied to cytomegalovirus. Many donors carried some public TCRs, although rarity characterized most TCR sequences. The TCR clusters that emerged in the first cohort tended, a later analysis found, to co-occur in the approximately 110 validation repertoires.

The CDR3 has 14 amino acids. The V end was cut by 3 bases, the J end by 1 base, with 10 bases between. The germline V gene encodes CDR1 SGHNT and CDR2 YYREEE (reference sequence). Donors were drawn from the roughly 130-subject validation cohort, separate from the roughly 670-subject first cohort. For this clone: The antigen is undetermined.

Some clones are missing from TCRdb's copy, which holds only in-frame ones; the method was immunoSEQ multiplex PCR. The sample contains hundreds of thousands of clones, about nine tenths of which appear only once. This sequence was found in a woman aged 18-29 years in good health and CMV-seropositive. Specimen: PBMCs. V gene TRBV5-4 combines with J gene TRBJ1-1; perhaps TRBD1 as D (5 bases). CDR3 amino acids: CASSSLTANTEAFF. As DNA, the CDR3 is TGTGCCAGCAGCTCCCTGACAGCGAACACTGAAGCTTTCTTT.